This passage covers 4 T cell receptor beta chains from one sample sequenced in a study of PD-1 blockade in classical Hodgkin lymphoma (dated by TCRdb to about 2020). Libraries were built with the immunoSEQ multiplex PCR assay. Drawn from immuneACCESS, this table holds only the in-frame rearrangements with V and J called that TCRdb kept. Clones are partly lost; checked studies trace under half to an unresolved V gene and leave the rest unexplained. This sample gives roughly 50,000 clones in total; 90% of them show up just once. The ten biggest clones cover about 14% of the sample. The time point label here, explained by the study, means: cycle 4 day 1 (C4D1), after 6 weeks of nivolumab. All trial patients had relapsed after autologous stem cell transplantation, with cohorts A, B and C differing in prior brentuximab vedotin exposure. The sequencing used peripheral blood mononuclear cells (PBMCs), collected before the fourth cycle of nivolumab. The receptors were gathered from a human donor with classical Hodgkin lymphoma.

The genes are TRBV10-3 and TRBJ2-1; TRBD2 matches at 13 bases. The trim removed 4 bases at V and 0 bases at J, leaving 9 bases unmatched. This CDR3 is built from 19 residues. Per the germline V gene, CDR1 is ENHRY and CDR2 is SYGVKD. CDR3: CAISATSGRLESSYNEQFF. CDR3 nucleotide sequence: TGTGCCATCAGTGCGACTAGCGGGAGGTTGGAGAGCTCCTACAATGAGCAGTTCTTC.

The genes are TRBV14 and TRBJ2-3; D gene ambiguous. Germline values: CDR1 SGHDN, CDR2 FVKESK. The V end lost 1 base, the J end lost 6 bases, and 8 bases lay between the germline ends. The CDR3 loop spans 13 amino acids. The CDR3 loop is CASSQGSSDTQYF. In nucleotides, the CDR3 is TGTGCCAGCAGCCAAGGGTCCTCCGATACGCAGTATTTT.

V gene TRBV18 combines with J gene TRBJ2-7; 9 positions agree with TRBD2. The CDR3 totals 15 residues. Per germline, CDR1 KGHSH and CDR2 LQKENI. V lost 0 bases, J lost 5 bases, and 5 bases stayed unmatched. The CDR3 here is CASSPPSGSTHEQYF. In DNA, the CDR3 is TGTGCCAGCTCACCACCTAGCGGGAGTACCCACGAGCAGTACTTC.

In regard to this clone: The same CDR3 is also encoded by other DNA sequences in this sample. The chain uses TRBV10-3 and TRBJ2-5; D unclear. Deletions cut 6 bases from V and 0 bases from J, with 8 bases between. The CDR3 totals 13 residues. Germline-derived CDR1 and CDR2 are ENHRY and SYGVKD. This CDR3 is CAISRTYQETQYF. CDR3 nucleotide sequence: TGTGCCATCAGCAGAACGTACCAAGAGACCCAGTACTTC.